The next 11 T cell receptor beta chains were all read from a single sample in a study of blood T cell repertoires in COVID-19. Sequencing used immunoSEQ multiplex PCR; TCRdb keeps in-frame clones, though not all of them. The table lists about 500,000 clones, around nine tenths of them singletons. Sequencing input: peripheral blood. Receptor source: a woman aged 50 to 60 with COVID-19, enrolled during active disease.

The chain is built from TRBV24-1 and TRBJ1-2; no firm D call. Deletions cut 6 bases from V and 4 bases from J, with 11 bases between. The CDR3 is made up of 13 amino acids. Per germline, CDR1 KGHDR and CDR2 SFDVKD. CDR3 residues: CATSRTGSYGYTF. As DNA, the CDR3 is TGTGCCACCAGTCGAACGGGGAGCTATGGCTACACCTTC.

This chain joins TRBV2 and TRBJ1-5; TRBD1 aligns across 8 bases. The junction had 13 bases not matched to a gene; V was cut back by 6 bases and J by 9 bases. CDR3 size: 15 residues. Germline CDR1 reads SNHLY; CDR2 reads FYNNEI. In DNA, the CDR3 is TGTGCCAGCAGGGGTCCGACAGGGGTCTGGGGGCCCCAGCATTTT. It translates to CASRGPTGVWGPQHF. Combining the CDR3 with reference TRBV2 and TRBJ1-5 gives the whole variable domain EPEVTQTPSHQVTQMGQEVILRCVPISNHLYFYWYRQILGQKVEFLVSFYNNEISEKSEIFDDQFSVERPDGSNFTLKIRSTKLEDSAMYFCASRGPTGVWGPQHFGDGTRLSIL.

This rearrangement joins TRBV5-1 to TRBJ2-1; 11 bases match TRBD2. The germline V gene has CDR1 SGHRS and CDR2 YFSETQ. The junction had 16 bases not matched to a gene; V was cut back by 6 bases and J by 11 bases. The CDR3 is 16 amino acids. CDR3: CASNLHLAGGRVQQFF. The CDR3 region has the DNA TGCGCCAGCAACCTCCATTTAGCGGGGGGGCGGGTGCAGCAGTTCTTC.

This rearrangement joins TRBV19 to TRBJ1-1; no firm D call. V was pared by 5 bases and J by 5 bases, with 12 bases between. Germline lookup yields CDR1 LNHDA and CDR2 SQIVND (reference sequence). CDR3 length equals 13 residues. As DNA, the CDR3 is TGTGCCAGTAGTGGCGCCCTCGGGACTGAAGCTTTCTTT. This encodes CASSGALGTEAFF. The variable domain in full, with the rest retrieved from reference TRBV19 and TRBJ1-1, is DGGITQSPKYLFRKEGQNVTLSCEQNLNHDAMYWYRQDPGQGLRLIYYSQIVNDFQKGDIAEGYSVSREKKESFPLTVTSAQKNPTAFYLCASSGALGTEAFFGQGTRLTVV.

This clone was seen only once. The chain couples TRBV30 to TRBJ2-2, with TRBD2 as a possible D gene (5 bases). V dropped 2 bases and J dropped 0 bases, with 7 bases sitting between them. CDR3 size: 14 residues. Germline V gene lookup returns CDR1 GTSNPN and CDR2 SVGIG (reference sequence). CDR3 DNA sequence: TGTGCCTGGAGTAAAGCGGCGAACACCGGGGAGCTGTTTTTT. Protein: CAWSKAANTGELFF.

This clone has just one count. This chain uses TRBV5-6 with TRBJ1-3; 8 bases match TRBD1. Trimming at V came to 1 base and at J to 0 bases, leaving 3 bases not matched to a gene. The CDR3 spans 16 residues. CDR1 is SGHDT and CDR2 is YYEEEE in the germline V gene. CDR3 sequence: CASSLWTGSSGNTIYF. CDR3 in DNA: TGTGCCAGCAGCTTGTGGACAGGGAGCTCTGGAAACACCATATATTTT.

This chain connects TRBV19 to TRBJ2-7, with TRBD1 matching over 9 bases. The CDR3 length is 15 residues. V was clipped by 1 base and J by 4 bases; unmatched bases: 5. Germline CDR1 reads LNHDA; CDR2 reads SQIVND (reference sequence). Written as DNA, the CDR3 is TGTGCCAGTAGTATAGGAGGGACAGGGAATTACGAGCAGTACTTC. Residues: CASSIGGTGNYEQYF.

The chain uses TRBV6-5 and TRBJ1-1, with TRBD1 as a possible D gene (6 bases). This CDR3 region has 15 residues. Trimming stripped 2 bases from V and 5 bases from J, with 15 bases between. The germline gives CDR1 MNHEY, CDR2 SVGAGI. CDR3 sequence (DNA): TGTGCCAGCAGTTACGGGAAGGGGACATTGACTGAAGCTTTCTTT. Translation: CASSYGKGTLTEAFF.

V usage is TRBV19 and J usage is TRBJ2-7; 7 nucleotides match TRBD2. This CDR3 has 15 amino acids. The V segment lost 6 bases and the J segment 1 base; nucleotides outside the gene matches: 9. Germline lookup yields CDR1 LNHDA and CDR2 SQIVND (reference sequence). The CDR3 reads CASSIRVGGSYEQYF. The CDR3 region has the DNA TGTGCCAGTAGCATCCGGGTCGGGGGGTCCTACGAGCAGTACTTC.

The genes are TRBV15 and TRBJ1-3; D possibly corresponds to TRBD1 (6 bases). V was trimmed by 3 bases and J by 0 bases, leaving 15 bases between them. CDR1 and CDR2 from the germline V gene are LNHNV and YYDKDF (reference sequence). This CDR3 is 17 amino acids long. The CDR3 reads CATSSEPGQVSGNTIYF. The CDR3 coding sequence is TGTGCCACCAGCAGTGAACCGGGACAAGTCTCTGGAAACACCATATATTTT.

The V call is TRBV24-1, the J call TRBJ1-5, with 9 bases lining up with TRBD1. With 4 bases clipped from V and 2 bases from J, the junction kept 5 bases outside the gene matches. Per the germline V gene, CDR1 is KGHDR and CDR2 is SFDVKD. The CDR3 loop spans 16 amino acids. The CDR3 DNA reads TGTGCCACCAGTGACTGGACAGGGGACGGCAATCAGCCCCAGCATTTT. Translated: CATSDWTGDGNQPQHF.